A selection of T cell receptor beta chains follows, all from one sample in a study of T cells after yellow fever vaccination. TCRdb fed the 5' RACE reads into MiXCR, producing one record per CDR3 protein. The data contain hundreds of thousands of distinct CDR3 sequences, approximately 12% of them singletons. This material consisted of CD4+ T cells sorted from PBMCs, taken 15 days after the yellow fever booster vaccination. The receptors were gathered from a man between 18 and 35 years old who received the YFV17D yellow fever vaccine. Each CDR3 is given with its conserved first and last residue. The order of the fields is J gene, clone size, D gene, V gene, CDR3 DNA, CDR3 protein. A D gene is named only where the DNA matches it firmly. Not every row has a clone size; where given, it reads once, few, many or a size class.

TRBJ1-5	many	NA	TRBV3-1	TGTGCCAGCAGCCAGGACCTCAATCAGCCCCAGCATTTT	CASSQDLNQPQHF
TRBJ1-1	few	NA	TRBV5-5	TGTGCCAGCAGCTTGGTGGGAGGAGGCCCATTCTTT	CASSLVGGGPFF
TRBJ1-1	many	NA	TRBV7-9	TGTGCCAGCAGCTTATCGGCCAGAAGTAGTGAAGCTTTCTTT	CASSLSARSSEAFF
TRBJ2-3	NA	TRBD2	TRBV11-2	TGTGCCAGCAGGGCCCCGGGACTAGCGGGGTTTACGCAGTATTTT	CASRAPGLAGFTQYF
TRBJ2-7	few	NA	TRBV4-1	TGCGCCAGCAGCCACCAGAGCCGTTTGGGGGGCATCGGTCCCGAGCAGTACTTC	CASSHQSRLGGIGPEQYF
TRBJ1-1	few	NA	TRBV12-3/TRBV12-4	TGTGCCAGCAGTCCCTATGGGGCCGGGGGGGTCGCTTTCTTT	CASSPYGAGGVAFF
TRBJ1-1	few	NA	TRBV28	TGTGCCAGCAGTTTCACCAGGGGGAACACTGAAGCTTTCTTT	CASSFTRGNTEAFF
TRBJ2-1	NA	TRBD2	TRBV7-2	TGTGCCAGCAGCTTAGTAGCGGGGGGGCGGGTAGGTGAGCAGTTCTTC	CASSLVAGGRVGEQFF
TRBJ2-3	few	NA	TRBV20-1	TGCAGTGCCCCGCCTCTGGGACTGGGCACAGATACGCAGTATTTT	CSAPPLGLGTDTQYF
TRBJ2-7	NA	TRBD1	TRBV29-1	TGCAGCGTCGTAAGGGACAGGGAGGGCGAGCAGTACTTC	CSVVRDREGEQYF
TRBJ2-3	NA	NA	TRBV10-3	TGTGCCATCAGTGATCTCCACACAGATACGCAGTATTTT	CAISDLHTDTQYF
TRBJ1-6	NA	NA	TRBV12-3/TRBV12-4	TGTGCCAGCAGTCTGGGACCCCCCGGAACCCTCCACTTT	CASSLGPPGTLHF
TRBJ2-5	few	TRBD2	TRBV4-2	TGTGCCAGCAGCCAAAGCGGATTAGCGGGGGGTCCCGAGACCCAGTACTTC	CASSQSGLAGGPETQYF
TRBJ2-5	few	NA	TRBV7-2	TGTGCCAGCAGCCGCCTTGACCCATCGGAGACCCAGTACTTC	CASSRLDPSETQYF
TRBJ2-3	few	NA	TRBV27	TGTGCCAGCAGTCGGGCGGGGGCGCCTGATACGCAGTATTTT	CASSRAGAPDTQYF
TRBJ1-5	once	NA	TRBV27	TGTGCCAGCAGTTTTTCAGGGTTAGATCAGCCCCAGCATTTT	CASSFSGLDQPQHF
TRBJ2-1	many	TRBD1	TRBV12-3/TRBV12-4	TGTGCCACCGGGACAGGGGGTTTCAATGAGCAGTTCTTC	CATGTGGFNEQFF
TRBJ2-3	many	NA	TRBV5-5	TGTGCCAGCAGCCTAGGGACACCTAGCACAGATACGCAGTATTTT	CASSLGTPSTDTQYF
TRBJ2-7	few	NA	TRBV21-1	TGTGCCAGCAGCAAAGGGGGAGGGAGCTCCTACGAGCAGTACTTC	CASSKGGGSSYEQYF
TRBJ2-7	NA	NA	TRBV20-1	TGCAGTGCTTCGGACGGCTCCTACGAGCAGTACTTC	CSASDGSYEQYF
TRBJ2-2	NA	NA	TRBV5-1	TGCGCCAGCAGCTTGCCTCAGGGGTACGGGGAGCTGTTTTTT	CASSLPQGYGELFF
TRBJ2-2	many	NA	TRBV5-1	TGCGCCAGCAGCTTAGCGGGTACCGGGGAGCTGTTTTTT	CASSLAGTGELFF
TRBJ1-5	NA	NA	TRBV20-1	TGCAGTGCTAGTCGGGGGGATAGCAATCAGCCCCAGCATTTT	CSASRGDSNQPQHF
TRBJ2-3	NA	NA	TRBV3-1	TGTGCCAGCAGCGTCCAGCGGGTATTTAATTTT	CASSVQRVFNF
TRBJ1-2	NA	NA	TRBV7-9	TGTGCCAGCAGCTTACGACAGAACGATGGCTACACCTTC	CASSLRQNDGYTF
TRBJ1-1	NA	NA	TRBV5-1	TGCGCCAGCAGCTCGTCAGACGGCGGGTCCACTGAAGCTTTCTTT	CASSSSDGGSTEAFF
TRBJ2-1	once	NA	TRBV21-1	TGTGCCAGCAGCTCGAGGGACAGGGAGGTCGATGAGCAGTTCTTC	CASSSRDREVDEQFF
TRBJ1-2	NA	NA	TRBV12-3/TRBV12-4	TGTGCCAGCAGTTTGTTTGATGGCTACACCTTC	CASSLFDGYTF
TRBJ2-5	few	NA	TRBV15	TGTGCCACCAGCAGAGATTGGCCTAGCCAAGAGACCCAGTACTTC	CATSRDWPSQETQYF
TRBJ2-7	NA	NA	TRBV12-3/TRBV12-4	TGTGCCAGCAGGACCAGGGGTTACGAGCAGTACTTC	CASRTRGYEQYF
TRBJ1-5	few	NA	TRBV15	TGTGCCACCAGCAGAGATCTGGTGGGGGGAAGCAATCAGCCCCAGCATTTT	CATSRDLVGGSNQPQHF
TRBJ2-5	many	TRBD2	TRBV2	TGTGCCAGCAGTCTCTTTGCTAGCGGCCAAGAGACCCAGTACTTC	CASSLFASGQETQYF
TRBJ2-6	once	NA	TRBV2	TGTGCCAGCGCAGCATCTGGGGCCAACGTCCTGACTTTC	CASAASGANVLTF
TRBJ2-3	few	NA	TRBV7-3	TGTGCCAGCAGCTCCACTAGGGCTACTAGCACAGATACGCAGTATTTT	CASSSTRATSTDTQYF
TRBJ1-2	many	TRBD1	TRBV27	TGTGCCAGCAGTTTAAGACAGGGGTATGGCTACACCTTC	CASSLRQGYGYTF
TRBJ2-2	many	NA	TRBV7-2	TGTGCCAGCGGGTTCCAAATCACCGGGGAGCTGTTTTTT	CASGFQITGELFF
TRBJ2-3	few	TRBD2	TRBV11-2	TGTGCCAGCAAGAGACTAGCGGGGGGCATCCCCAATACGCAGTATTTT	CASKRLAGGIPNTQYF